This is a list of T cell receptor beta chains from one sample in a study of immune cell composition in non-small cell lung cancer. Sequenced by immunoSEQ multiplex PCR; TCRdb stores in-frame clones only, minus some. The sample holds approximately 4,000 clones, roughly 72% seen once. The sample was lung tumor tissue. These receptors were obtained from a human donor with non-small cell lung cancer. The CDR3 runs from the conserved cysteine through the conserved F or W. The order of the fields is J gene, D gene, V gene, clone size, CDR3 DNA, CDR3 protein. A D gene is named only where the DNA matches it firmly. Rows give clone size only sometimes, using once, few, many, or a class for an expanded clone.

>TRBJ2-3|-|TRBV4-1|-
TGCGCCAGCAGCCGCGAAGGGGCTCGTGGCACAGATACGCAGTATTTT
CASSREGARGTDTQYF
>TRBJ2-7|TRBD2|TRBV9|-
TGTGCCAGCAGCGTGGAAGGACTAGCGGGAGTTGAGCAGTACTTC
CASSVEGLAGVEQYF
>TRBJ1-2|TRBD1|TRBV6-1|-
TGTGCCAGCTTACGACAGGGGGCGGAAGGCTACACCTTC
CASLRQGAEGYTF
>TRBJ1-1|-|TRBV9|few
TGTGCCAGCAGCGTAGGGGGCCGGACTGAAGCTTTCTTT
CASSVGGRTEAFF
>TRBJ1-5|-|TRBV10-3|few
TGTGCCATCAGTGGGACAATTAATCAGCCCCAGCATTTT
CAISGTINQPQHF
>TRBJ2-3|TRBD2|TRBV28|-
TGTGCCAGCAGGAAATCGCGACTAGCGCATAGCACAGATACGCAGTATTTT
CASRKSRLAHSTDTQYF
>TRBJ2-7|-|TRBV21-1|-
TGTGCCAGGTGGGACAGATCCTACGAGCAGTACTTC
CARWDRSYEQYF
>TRBJ2-1|TRBD1|TRBV11-2|-
TGTGCCAGCAGCTATACAGGGGTTGAGCAGTTCTTC
CASSYTGVEQFF
>TRBJ1-4|-|TRBV11-2|few
TGTGCCAGCAGCCCGACCTCGGGGTTGTGGGGTGAAAAACTGTTTTTT
CASSPTSGLWGEKLFF
>TRBJ2-1|TRBD2|TRBV27|-
TGTGCCAGCAGTCCTCGACAGGGACTAGCGGGCGCCAAATCCTACAATGAGCAGTTCTTC
CASSPRQGLAGAKSYNEQFF
>TRBJ1-1|-|TRBV30|-
TGTGCCTGGAGTATTGGCCACCTCTCAGGGCAGTCTTTCTTT
CAWSIGHLSGQSFF